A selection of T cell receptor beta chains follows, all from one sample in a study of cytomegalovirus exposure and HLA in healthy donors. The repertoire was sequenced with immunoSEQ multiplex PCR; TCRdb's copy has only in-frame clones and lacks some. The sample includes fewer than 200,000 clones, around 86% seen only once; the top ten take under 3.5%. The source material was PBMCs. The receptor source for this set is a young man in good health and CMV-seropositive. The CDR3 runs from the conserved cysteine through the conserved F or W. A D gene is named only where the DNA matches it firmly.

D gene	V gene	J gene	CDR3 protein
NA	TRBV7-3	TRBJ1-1	CASSLTSGFHTEAFF
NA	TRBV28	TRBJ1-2	CASIPTHRYGYTF
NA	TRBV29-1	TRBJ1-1	CSVGQARVGTEAFF
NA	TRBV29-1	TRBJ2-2	CSVSGTGELFF
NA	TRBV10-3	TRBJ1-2	CAISEDSSYGYTF
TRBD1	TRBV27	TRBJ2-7	CASTQTGGEQYF
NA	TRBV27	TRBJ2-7	CASSFSGYEQYF
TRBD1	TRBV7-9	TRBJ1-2	CASSRDRLSRYTF
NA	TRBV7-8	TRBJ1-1	CASSPSQGTEAFF
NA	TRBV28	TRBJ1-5	CASSLGAMGNQPQHF
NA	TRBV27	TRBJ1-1	CASSSGSEAFF
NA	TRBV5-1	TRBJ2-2	CASSSPTAQLELFF
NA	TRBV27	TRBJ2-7	CASSWGPGSSYEQYF
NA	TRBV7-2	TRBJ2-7	CASSLGAFIYEQYF
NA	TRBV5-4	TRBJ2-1	CASSSSNEQFF
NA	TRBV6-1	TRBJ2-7	CATGWTTGYEQYF
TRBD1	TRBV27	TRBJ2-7	CASSYLETGQAKYF